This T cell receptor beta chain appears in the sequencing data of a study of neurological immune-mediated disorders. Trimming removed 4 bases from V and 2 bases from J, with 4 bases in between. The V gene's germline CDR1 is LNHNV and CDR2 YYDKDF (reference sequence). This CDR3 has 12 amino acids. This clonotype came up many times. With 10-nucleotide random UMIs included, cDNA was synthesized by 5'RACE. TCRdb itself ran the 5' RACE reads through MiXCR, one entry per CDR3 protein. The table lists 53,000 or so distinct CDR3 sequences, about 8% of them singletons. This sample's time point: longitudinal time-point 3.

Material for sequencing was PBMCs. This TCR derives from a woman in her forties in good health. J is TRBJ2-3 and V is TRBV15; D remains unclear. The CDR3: CATSKDTDTQYF. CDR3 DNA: TGTGCCACCAGCAAAGACACAGATACGCAGTATTTT.